Given below is one TCR beta chain in context. The specificity of this receptor is unknown. Qualities for individual bases were not recorded, and no much larger clone is one base off. This entry is derived from a study of T-cell reconstitution after alpha-beta-depleted transplantation in children (TCRdb year 2016). Broadly, across the study: T-cell immune reconstitution after TCRalphabeta/CD19-depleted allogeneic hematopoietic cell transplantation in children was quantitatively tracked in the study by means of TCR repertoire profiling. General conclusions and limits of the study: The apparently early recovery of alphabetaT-cell counts about two months after transplant reportedly depended on only several hundred rapidly expanded clones that came from non-depleted graft cells. In some patients, high TCRbeta diversity at day 60 was attributed to recipient T cells and intrathymic progenitors that had survived conditioning. Over the following months the frequencies of hyperexpanded clones went down, and after one year T-cell counts and TCRbeta diversity were mostly credited to newly produced T cells.

V lost 3 bases and J lost 0 bases, and the count of bases not matched to a germline gene is 2. Via the germline V gene (reference sequence), CDR1 is DFQATT and CDR2 SNEGSKA. The CDR3 sequence holds 14 residues, the cysteine and phenylalanine included. Only CDR3 DNA is held: 42 bases, read in frame from base 1. The treatment or condition label for this specimen denotes: allogeneic hematopoietic cell transplantation with graft depleted of TCRalphabeta T cells and CD19 B cells. TCRalphabeta/CD19-depleted allogeneic hematopoietic cell grafts were given to the transplant recipients, all of whom were children. To prepare the library, PCR was applied. Sequenced using an Illumina HiSeq 2500. TCR library preparation used molecular barcoding, with unique molecular identifiers applied to normalize quantification of the TCRbeta repertoire. TCRdb reanalyzed the raw reads on its own, using fastp at Q25 for trimming and MiXCR for clone calling, and kept in-frame beta chains. Each entry merges the rows of one CDR3 protein and shows their most common DNA and genes. In this sample the table shows about 350,000 distinct CDR3 sequences, around 16% of which occur a single time. 35% to 50% of the sample rests with the top ten.

The sequence came from a male patient aged 2 to 9 who had a stem cell transplant for acute lymphoblastic leukemia, so the T cells may come from the graft donor. The sequence is built from TRBV20-1 and TRBJ2-3, with TRBD2 identical over 8 junction bases. Material: PBMCs, mostly from graft donor cells, obtained 360 days after TCRalphabeta/CD19-depleted stem cell transplant. CDR3 sequence: CSARRGASTDTQYF. The nucleotide sequence is given as TGCAGTGCTAGGCGGGGGGCCAGCACAGATACGCAGTATTTT.